Below, 2 T cell receptor beta chains from the same sample are listed, as sequenced in a study of memory CD4+ T cells and cytomegalovirus serostatus. Here immunoSEQ multiplex PCR was the method, and the copy in TCRdb shows in-frame clones only, minus some. The sample has about 59,000 clones, around three quarters seen once; the top ten hold around 0.53%. The sort gate was single viable CD3+CD4+CD8-CD45RO+ cells for memory CD4+ T cells. Sequences were obtained from memory CD4+ T cells from blood. The receptors originated from an adult in good health and CMV-seronegative. Some clones in this sample may be carry-over from other donors' samples.

V gene TRBV6-1 combines with J gene TRBJ1-5; D gene unclear. Trimming took 5 bases from V and 7 from J, leaving 15 bases between them. The CDR3 spans 14 residues. Germline CDR1 MNHNS, CDR2 SASEGT. The CDR3 sequence is CASSKGRAGQPQHF. CDR3 DNA sequence: TGTGCCAGCAGTAAAGGGAGGGCGGGACAGCCCCAGCATTTT.

CDR3 sequence (DNA): TGTGCCTGGAGTAGGAACTCCTATAATTCACCCCTCCACTTT. Protein sequence: CAWSRNSYNSPLHF. This rearrangement joins TRBV30 to TRBJ1-6, with unresolved D. Germline V gene sequence: CDR1 GTSNPN, CDR2 SVGIG (reference sequence). The CDR3 has 14 residues. V lost 2 bases and J lost 0, with 5 bases in between.